The rows below give T cell receptor beta chains drawn from one sample of a study of cytomegalovirus exposure and HLA in healthy donors. Clones were read by immunoSEQ multiplex PCR, and TCRdb kept only the in-frame ones, dropping some. The profile covers about 130,000 clones, with over 70% appearing a single time and approximately 2.6% taken by the ten largest. Sequencing input: PBMCs. These receptors all come from an older woman in good health and CMV-seropositive. Each CDR3 is given with its conserved first and last residue. Each record gives: J gene, D gene, CDR3 length, clone size, V gene, CDR3 DNA, CDR3 protein. A D gene is named only where the DNA matches it firmly. Rows may omit the clone size; those that give it use once, few, many or a size class.

>TRBJ2-7|-|14|-|TRBV6-5
TGTGCCAGCAGTGGGACATACAGCTCCTACGAGCAGTACTTC
CASSGTYSSYEQYF
>TRBJ2-7|TRBD1|16|-|TRBV19
TGTGCCAGTAGTGAAGTACAGGGGGATCCCTCCTACGAGCAGTACTTC
CASSEVQGDPSYEQYF
>TRBJ2-1|-|12|-|TRBV5-1
TGCGCCAGCAGTATGGGAAGCGGTGAGCAGTTCTTC
CASSMGSGEQFF
>TRBJ2-3|TRBD2|16|-|TRBV27
TGTGCCAGCAGTTTATTGCTAGCGGGGTCCACAGATACGCAGTATTTT
CASSLLLAGSTDTQYF
>TRBJ1-1|-|14|-|TRBV5-5
TGTGCCAGCAGCTTGGTGGGGGCGGGCACTGAAGCTTTCTTT
CASSLVGAGTEAFF
>TRBJ2-7|TRBD1|15|-|TRBV13
TGTGCCAGCAGCTTTCCCCCCAGGGGGCTGGACGAGCAGTACTTC
CASSFPPRGLDEQYF
>TRBJ1-1|-|13|-|TRBV11-2
TGTGCCAGCAGCCACCCGAGGACAGTTGAAGCTTTCTTT
CASSHPRTVEAFF
>TRBJ1-6|TRBD1|16|once|TRBV10-3
TGTGCCATCAGCGAGGAGGACAGGGCGGGTAATTCACCCCTCCACTTT
CAISEEDRAGNSPLHF
>TRBJ1-2|-|16|-|TRBV6-5
TGTGCCAGCAGTTACTCGAGTAGGGGGAGCGGCTATGGCTACACCTTC
CASSYSSRGSGYGYTF
>TRBJ1-2|-|15|few|TRBV7-2
TGTGCCAGCAGCTTAGCGTTCGGGGAGGACTATGGCTACACCTTC
CASSLAFGEDYGYTF
>TRBJ1-3|-|15|-|TRBV4-1
TGCGCCAGCAGCCCATCGGTCGCCTCTGGAAACACCATATATTTT
CASSPSVASGNTIYF
>TRBJ1-4|TRBD1|15|-|TRBV11-2
TGTGCCAGCAGCTTGGTACAGGGGGTAGACGAAAAACTGTTTTTT
CASSLVQGVDEKLFF
>TRBJ1-1|TRBD1|14|few|TRBV5-6
TGTGCCAGCAGCTTCAGGGGGCGCAACACTGAAGCTTTCTTT
CASSFRGRNTEAFF
>TRBJ1-1|-|14|-|TRBV11-2
TGTGCCAGCAGCTTAGGGGAAGGGGGCACTGAAGCTTTCTTT
CASSLGEGGTEAFF
>TRBJ1-1|TRBD1|15|-|TRBV6-6
TGTGCCAGCAGCCAACAAGGACAGGGGAACACTGAAGCTTTCTTT
CASSQQGQGNTEAFF